Listed below are T cell receptor beta chains from one sample, sequenced in a study of Graves' ophthalmopathy and Graves' hyperthyroidism. MiXCR was run by TCRdb on the multiplex PCR reads, yielding one entry per CDR3 protein. Among under 250,000 distinct CDR3 sequences listed, roughly 21% were seen once. Material for sequencing was peripheral blood. These TCRs come from a woman between 45 and 60 years old with Graves' ophthalmopathy. Each CDR3 is given with its conserved first and last residue. D genes are given only for firm matches. A clone size is listed for some rows: how often the clone was seen (once, few, many), or a class if it is expanded.

j_call v_call clone_size d_call cdr3_nt cdr3_aa
TRBJ1-2 TRBV11-3 many TRBD1 TGTGCCAGCAGTCCCAACCGGGACAGGGCTACTTCTCGGGGCTACACCTTC CASSPNRDRATSRGYTF
TRBJ2-2 TRBV6-1 - - TGTGCCAGCAAGGCTAGCAACACCGGGGAGCTGTTTTTT CASKASNTGELFF
TRBJ2-7 TRBV27 many TRBD2 TGTGCCAGCAGTTGGGAGGGAAGAGCTAGCGAGCAGTACTTC CASSWEGRASEQYF
TRBJ1-1 TRBV25-1 many TRBD1 TGTGCCAGCAGTGTGGGACAGGGGGCAGGAGCTTTCTTT CASSVGQGAGAFF
TRBJ2-5 TRBV7-7 many TRBD2 TGTGCTAGCAGCATGGGGACTAGCGGTTCGGGGGAGACCCAGTACTTC CASSMGTSGSGETQYF
TRBJ1-1 TRBV11-2 many - TGTGCCAGCAGCTTACCAGGCCGTTTCGAAGCTTTCTTT CASSLPGRFEAFF
TRBJ2-2 TRBV4-2 many - TGTGCCAGCAGCCAAGCTTACGGCCCAGGCACCGGGGAGCTGTTTTTT CASSQAYGPGTGELFF
TRBJ2-7 TRBV28 many TRBD1 TGTGCCAGCAGTTTGCCCCTAGGGGGACAGGGAAGCGAGCAGTACTTC CASSLPLGGQGSEQYF
TRBJ2-7 TRBV5-1 many TRBD1 TGCGCCAGCAGTCCGGGGACAGGGGTCATATCCTACGAGCAGTACTTC CASSPGTGVISYEQYF
TRBJ1-6 TRBV6-1 many - TGTGCCAGCGGACCCCCCCGGGGTAATAATTCACCCCTCCACTTT CASGPPRGNNSPLHF
TRBJ2-7 TRBV6-2/TRBV6-3 many TRBD2 TGTGCCAGCAGCCAACAAATCGGACTAGGGTACGAGCAGTACTTC CASSQQIGLGYEQYF
TRBJ2-2 TRBV19 few TRBD2 TGTGCCAGTAGTCCTGGGGGCGGGAGGGTGAACACCGGGGAGCTGTTTTTT CASSPGGGRVNTGELFF
TRBJ2-5 TRBV11-2 many - TGTGCCAGCCGTTTCGGAGAGACCCAGTACTTC CASRFGETQYF
TRBJ1-1 TRBV20-1 many - TGCAGTGCTAGAAGTATAACAGCCCCGGTGAACACTGAAGCTTTCTTT CSARSITAPVNTEAFF
TRBJ2-7 TRBV5-4 - TRBD2 TGTGCCAGCAGCTTGCTACCGGGACTAGCGGGAGCCTACGAGCAGTACTTC CASSLLPGLAGAYEQYF
TRBJ1-1 TRBV6-5 - - TGTGCCAGCAGTTACTCCCAGGTACTGAACACTGAAGCTTTCTTT CASSYSQVLNTEAFF
TRBJ1-5 TRBV19 many TRBD1 TGTGCCAGTAGACAGACAACAGGGGGAGATAGCAATCAGCCCCAGCATTTT CASRQTTGGDSNQPQHF
TRBJ2-7 TRBV29-1 many TRBD2 TGCAGCGTTGGCTCTTCCGGGACTAGCTACGAGCAGTACTTC CSVGSSGTSYEQYF
TRBJ1-1 TRBV4-1 many TRBD1 TGCGCCAGCAGCCCGCCCGGGGCAGGGGGCACCCGCCTTGAAGCTTTCTTT CASSPPGAGGTRLEAFF
TRBJ2-5 TRBV11-2 many - TGTGCCAGCAGTCAACTACCGGGGCAGTTGGAGACCCAGTACTTC CASSQLPGQLETQYF
TRBJ2-2 TRBV12-3/TRBV12-4 many - TGTGCCAGCAGCAGGACAGTGACGAACACCGGGGAGCTGTTTTTT CASSRTVTNTGELFF
TRBJ1-1 TRBV30 many TRBD1 TGTGCCTGGAACTCGGGACAGGGGGTTAAGGATACTGAAGCTTTCTTT CAWNSGQGVKDTEAFF
TRBJ2-2 TRBV19 few - TGTGCCAGTAGTGCGGTGACAAACATGAACACCGGGGAGCTGTTTTTT CASSAVTNMNTGELFF
TRBJ2-7 TRBV6-1 - - TGTGCCAGCAGACGTCGCACAGGGGAGGGCTACGAGCAATACTTC CASRRRTGEGYEQYF
TRBJ2-5 TRBV5-1 many - TGCGCCAGCAGCATGACCAGGTTGGGAGAGACCCAGTACTTC CASSMTRLGETQYF
TRBJ2-1 TRBV20-1 many - TGCAGTGTCTTAGCGAGGGAGCAGTTCTTC CSVLAREQFF
TRBJ2-5 TRBV28 many - TGTGCCAGCAGTTTGCAGCAACGACAAGAGACCCAGTACTTC CASSLQQRQETQYF
TRBJ2-5 TRBV20-1 many TRBD2 TGCAGTGCTAGAGTTGCAGCGGGACAAGAGACCCAGTACTTC CSARVAAGQETQYF
TRBJ1-2 TRBV20-1 few - TGCAGTGCGCCAGGGACTAACTATGGCTACACCTTC CSAPGTNYGYTF
TRBJ2-7 TRBV11-2 many TRBD2 TGTGCCAGCAGCTTACTAGCGGGAGCGGACGAGCAGTACTTC CASSLLAGADEQYF
TRBJ1-1 TRBV6-1 many TRBD1 TGTGCCAGCAGTCGCTTAAACAGGGGACGCACTGAAGCTTTCTTT CASSRLNRGRTEAFF
TRBJ1-1 TRBV28 many - TGTGCCAGCAGTTTGAGCAGCTATACTGAAGCTTTCTTT CASSLSSYTEAFF
TRBJ2-5 TRBV20-1 many - TGCAGTGCTAGAGTCACTATCACGGGGACCCAGTACTTC CSARVTITGTQYF
TRBJ1-5 TRBV11-2 many - TGTGCCAGCAGCTTAGATGGGGTTAATGATCAGCCCCAGCATTTT CASSLDGVNDQPQHF
TRBJ2-5 TRBV28 many TRBD2 TGTGCCAGCAGCCCCACAACCGGGACTAGCGGGGGAAAGACCCAGTACTTC CASSPTTGTSGGKTQYF
TRBJ2-1 TRBV19 many - TGTGCCAGTAGTATAGATCATGGAGGGCCTTCCTACAATGAGCAGTTCTTC CASSIDHGGPSYNEQFF
TRBJ2-4 TRBV28 - - TGTGCCAGCAGTTTGAGGGGCGGACTAGCCAAAAACATTCAGTACTTC CASSLRGGLAKNIQYF
TRBJ2-3 TRBV11-1 - TRBD1 TGTGCCAGCAGCTTCGACAGGGTAGGAACAGATACGCAGTATTTT CASSFDRVGTDTQYF
TRBJ1-1 TRBV28 many - TGTGCCAGCACTGGGGGGAGGGCGGGGTTGGACACTGAAGCTTTCTTT CASTGGRAGLDTEAFF
TRBJ2-4 TRBV28 many - TGTGCCAGCGTCCAGGGAGGCAAAAACATTCAGTACTTC CASVQGGKNIQYF
TRBJ2-7 TRBV29-1 many - TGCAGCGTATACGATTCGACAGCGGCCTACGAGCAGTACTTC CSVYDSTAAYEQYF
TRBJ1-1 TRBV12-3/TRBV12-4 many TRBD1 TGTGCCAGCAGTCTCTCTTCCGGGACAGGAGGGAAGGCTTTCTTT CASSLSSGTGGKAFF
TRBJ1-2 TRBV20-1 - TRBD1 TGCAGTGCAAGACAGGGGCAGGGCTATGGCTACACCTTC CSARQGQGYGYTF
TRBJ2-7 TRBV29-1 few - TGCAGCGTTGGGACAGCTTTATCTCCTACCAGCTCCTACGAGCAGTACTTC CSVGTALSPTSSYEQYF
TRBJ2-5 TRBV30 many - TGTGCCTGGAGTGATTATCAAGAGACCCAGTACTTC CAWSDYQETQYF
TRBJ2-7 TRBV20-1 many TRBD2 TGCAGTGCTGCTAGCGGGAGTTACGAGCAGTACTTC CSAASGSYEQYF
TRBJ2-5 TRBV15 many TRBD1 TGTGCCACCAGCAGAGAGCTCTCAGGGGGCTCGGAGACCCAGTACTTC CATSRELSGGSETQYF
TRBJ1-3 TRBV11-2 few - TGTGCCAGCAGCTCCGGGGGCTCCGGAAACACCATATATTTT CASSSGGSGNTIYF
TRBJ1-2 TRBV6-5 many - TGTGCCAGCAGTTATAACCAGGGCAGGGCAGTCGGCTACACCTTC CASSYNQGRAVGYTF
TRBJ2-7 TRBV7-3 many - TGTGCCAGCAGCTTAGACGCGAGCTCCTACGAGCAGTACTTC CASSLDASSYEQYF
TRBJ2-2 TRBV7-3 - TRBD1 TGTGCCAGCAGCCGGGCGACAGGGCGTACCGGGGAGCTGTTTTTT CASSRATGRTGELFF
TRBJ1-2 TRBV6-1 many TRBD1 TGTGCCAGCAGTGGAGGCCAGGGACAGGGTCCCTATGGCTACACCTTC CASSGGQGQGPYGYTF
TRBJ1-2 TRBV2 many - TGTGCCAGCAGTGAATCGGCAGGGGAGAGTGGGTATGGCTACACCTTC CASSESAGESGYGYTF
TRBJ2-5 TRBV20-1 many TRBD2 TGCAGTGCACAGAGCGGGGGGCGGAAAGAGACCCAGTACTTC CSAQSGGRKETQYF
TRBJ1-1 TRBV12-3/TRBV12-4 - TRBD1 TGTGCCAGCAGTTACCAAGGGGGCGGAGAGGCTTTCTTT CASSYQGGGEAFF
TRBJ1-5 TRBV4-2 many TRBD1 TGTGCCAGCAGCCCGCAGGGAGGGGGCCTTGGCGGCAATCAGCCCCAGCATTTT CASSPQGGGLGGNQPQHF
TRBJ2-4 TRBV4-2 - TRBD2 TGTGCCAGCAGCCTTACTAGCGACAACAAAAACATTCAGTACTTC CASSLTSDNKNIQYF
TRBJ2-7 TRBV7-6 many - TGTGCCAGCAGCTTTTCAGGGGGGCAAACCTACGAGCAGTACTTC CASSFSGGQTYEQYF